Following are 25 T cell receptor beta chains from one sample sequenced in a study of shared clonotypes between healthy human individuals (dated by TCRdb to 2020 to 2022). Library preparation was by the immunoSEQ multiplex PCR assay. TCRdb re-hosts the immuneACCESS table, in-frame sequences only. Its copies lack some clones; in the studies checked, an unresolved V gene accounts for under half of them, and the cause for the rest is not known. Recorded for this sample are around 2.5 million clones; 93% of them occurred a single time. Of the sample, about 0.39% is held by the ten largest clones. The sequencing input was naive CD4+ T cells from PBMCs. Interpreted using the paper, the cell subset or site label stands for: CD45RA+ positively selected. The receptors shown here come from a man between 18 and 35 years old in good health. Some clones in this sample may be carry-over from other donors' samples.

On this clone: Other nucleotide sequences in the sample specify the same CDR3. The chain combines TRBV19 with TRBJ1-1, with unresolved D. V lost 1 base to trimming and J lost 6 bases, with 6 bases between them. The CDR3 has 12 residues. Germline CDR1 LNHDA, CDR2 SQIVND (reference sequence). The CDR3 DNA reads as TGTGCCAGTAGTATAGCTCCACCTGAAGCTTTCTTT. Encoded protein: CASSIAPPEAFF.

The V gene is TRBV28, the J gene TRBJ2-4; 8 nucleotides align to TRBD1. This CDR3 comprises 20 residues. Germline values: CDR1 MDHEN, CDR2 SYDVKM. V shed 1 base, J shed 0 bases, and the junction held 14 bases outside the gene matches. The CDR3 DNA reads TGTGCCAGCAGTTTATTCAGTCGCGGGGACAGGTCCGGAGCCAAAAACATTCAGTACTTC. The encoded protein is CASSLFSRGDRSGAKNIQYF.

The chain links TRBV27 to TRBJ2-3; possibly TRBD1 for D (7 bases). The CDR3 loop spans 15 amino acids. From germline, CDR1 is MNHEY and CDR2 SMNVEV (reference sequence). Trimming removed 6 bases at V and 6 bases at J, with 19 bases between. The CDR3 nucleotides are TGTGCCAGCAGACGACAGGGACTCCTCGGGGATACGCAGTATTTT. This translates into CASRRQGLLGDTQYF.

The chain uses TRBV7-9 and TRBJ1-5; D not resolved. V lost 5 bases, J lost 6 bases, and 11 bases lay in between. There are 13 residues in the CDR3. Germline V gene data show CDR1 as SEHNR and CDR2 as FQNEAQ (reference sequence). The CDR3 region has the DNA TGTGCCAGCAGCCGCAGGACGGGTCAGCCCCAGCATTTT. Translated, it gives CASSRRTGQPQHF.

To note about this clone: In the same sample, other DNA sequences code for this CDR3. The V call is TRBV11-3, the J call TRBJ2-3; D call uncertain. This CDR3 spans 13 amino acids. Germline-derived CDR1 and CDR2 are SGHNT and YENEEA. Trimming shortened V by 0 bases and J by 4 bases, and 5 bases separated the two germline ends. Here the CDR3 DNA reads TGTGCCAGCAGCTTAGATTTAGCAGATACGCAGTATTTT. Protein product: CASSLDLADTQYF. The full variable domain, completed using reference TRBV11-3 and TRBJ2-3, is EAGVVQSPRYKIIEKKQPVAFWCNPISGHNTLYWYLQNLGQGPELLIRYENEEAVDDSQLPKDRFSAERLKGVDSTLKIQPAELGDSAVYLCASSLDLADTQYFGPGTRLTVL.

The V gene is TRBV5-4, the J gene TRBJ1-5; 8 bases are shared with TRBD1. The CDR3 runs 15 residues. The V gene end was trimmed by 0 bases and the J gene end by 6 bases; junction bases not matched to a gene: 5. Germline-derived CDR1 and CDR2 are SGHNT and YYREEE (reference sequence). CDR3 bases: TGTGCCAGCAGCTTGGGGACAGGGCACGGTCAGCCCCAGCATTTT. This codes for CASSLGTGHGQPQHF.

The chain links TRBV5-1 to TRBJ2-7; D may be TRBD2 (6 bases). CDR3 length: 15 amino acids. Trimming stripped 4 bases from V and 7 bases from J, with 21 bases between. Germline CDR1 reads SGHRS; CDR2 reads YFSETQ. CDR3 protein: CASSKQPGLAWEQYF. For the CDR3, the DNA is TGCGCCAGCAGCAAACAACCGGGACTTGCGTGGGAGCAGTACTTC.

The rearrangement uses TRBV23-1 and TRBJ2-3; D gene uncertain. TRBV23-1 is marked as an open reading frame, function uncertain. The CDR3 spans 18 residues. The V end was cut by 1 base, the J end by 3 bases, with 20 bases between. This chain's CDR3 is CASSQWSYFPFGTDTQYF. CDR3 sequence (DNA): TGCGCCAGCAGTCAATGGTCTTATTTTCCCTTCGGGACAGATACGCAGTATTTT.

J is TRBJ2-1 and V is TRBV5-1; 10 positions agree with TRBD2. CDR3 length: 17 amino acids. Losses at the gene ends were 5 bases for V and 4 bases for J; bases not matched to a gene: 12. CDR1 is SGHRS, CDR2 YFSETQ, per germline. The DNA for the CDR3 is TGCGCCAGCAGTCAGAGCCCGGGACTAGCGACTTACAATGAGCAGTTCTTC. Translated: CASSQSPGLATYNEQFF.

This rearrangement joins TRBV6-5 to TRBJ1-1, with 7 bases matching TRBD1. CDR1 and CDR2 (germline): MNHEY, SVGAGI. The CDR3 runs to 13 residues. V lost 4 bases to trimming and J lost 3 bases; unmatched junction nucleotides: 2. The CDR3 DNA sequence: TGTGCCAGCAGTTCCGGGACAGACACTGAAGCTTTCTTT. Translating gives CASSSGTDTEAFF.

This CDR3 reads CASSYLGRAYEQYF. The CDR3, as DNA: TGTGCCAGCAGTTACTTGGGTAGGGCCTACGAGCAGTACTTC. The chain carries TRBV6-5 and TRBJ2-7; D gene unclear. V shed 1 base and J shed 2 bases, with 9 bases lying between them. The germline V gene encodes CDR1 MNHEY and CDR2 SVGAGI. CDR3 length: 14 amino acids.

V and J are TRBV7-6 and TRBJ2-2, with 7 bases identical to TRBD1. The CDR3 contains 15 residues. V shed 5 bases, J shed 6 bases, and the junction held 9 bases outside the gene matches. Germline lookup yields CDR1 SGHVS and CDR2 FNYEAQ. The CDR3 here is CASSPSHRGPGELFF. DNA of the CDR3: TGTGCCAGCAGCCCCTCACACAGGGGACCCGGGGAGCTGTTTTTT.

The chain combines TRBV5-1 with TRBJ2-3, with D possibly called TRBD1 or TRBD2 (5 bases each). Germline V lookup: CDR1 SGHRS, CDR2 YFSETQ. The CDR3 loop spans 17 amino acids. V was trimmed by 3 bases and J by 0 bases, leaving 17 bases between them. The CDR3 bases are TGCGCCAGCAGCTACCCTCCGGGACGCACCAGCACAGATACGCAGTATTTT. It translates to CASSYPPGRTSTDTQYF.

The chain employs TRBV21-1 and TRBJ1-2. TRBV21-1 is a pseudogene. The CDR3 runs to 16 residues. The CDR3 sequence is CASSIKWGDKNYGYTF. CDR3 in DNA: TGTGCCAGCAGCATAAAGTGGGGGGACAAAAACTATGGCTACACCTTC.

This sequence joins TRBV7-6 and TRBJ2-1; 11 positions agree with TRBD1. This CDR3 is built from 15 residues. Germline V lookup: CDR1 SGHVS, CDR2 FNYEAQ. With 4 bases clipped from V and 2 bases from J, the junction kept 1 base outside the gene matches. The CDR3 sequence is CASSSGQGAYNEQFF. CDR3 in DNA: TGTGCCAGCAGCTCGGGACAGGGGGCCTACAATGAGCAGTTCTTC. The entire variable domain, with the rest obtained from reference TRBV7-6 and TRBJ2-1, is as follows: GAGVSQSPRYKVTKRGQDVALRCDPISGHVSLYWYRQALGQGPEFLTYFNYEAQQDKSGLPNDRFSAERPEGSISTLTIQRTEQRDSAMYRCASSSGQGAYNEQFFGPGTRLTVL.

V gene TRBV5-1 combines with J gene TRBJ2-1, with 11 nucleotides matching TRBD2. V trimming: 4 bases; J trimming: 5 bases; junction bases outside the gene matches: 5. The CDR3 sequence is 15 residues long. Germline loops: CDR1 SGHRS, CDR2 YFSETQ. CDR3 in DNA: TGCGCCAGCAGCATGACTAGCGGGACCCACAATGAGCAGTTCTTC. This sequence encodes CASSMTSGTHNEQFF.

V usage is TRBV5-3 and J usage is TRBJ2-3, with TRBD2 matching over 14 bases. TRBV5-3 is an open reading frame, and its role is uncertain. V lost 3 bases to trimming and J lost 8 bases; unmatched junction nucleotides: 8. This CDR3 spans 16 amino acids. CDR3 sequence (DNA): TGTGCCAGAAGCTCAGAGGGACTAGCGGGAGAGGGTACGCAGTATTTT. This translates into CARSSEGLAGEGTQYF.

This clone came up once. This chain links TRBV28 with TRBJ2-7, with 7 bases identical to TRBD2. CDR1 MDHEN and CDR2 SYDVKM come from the germline V gene. The CDR3 is 16 residues long. V dropped 5 bases and J dropped 3; count of bases not matched to a gene: 13. The CDR3 DNA reads as TGTGCCAGCAGTCCCCTCGGGCGGGGGAGCAGCTACGAGCAGTACTTC. Translated, it gives CASSPLGRGSSYEQYF.

V and J are TRBV5-5 and TRBJ2-7, with 8 bases lining up with TRBD2. The CDR3 is 14 residues long. Germline trimming cut 2 bases from V and 5 bases from J; bases unmatched to any gene: 6. Looked up from germline, CDR1 is SGHKS and CDR2 is YYEKEE (reference sequence). The DNA for the CDR3 is TGTGCCAGCAGCTTCGGGGGGGCGCTTAACGAGCAGTACTTC. Encoded protein: CASSFGGALNEQYF.

The rearrangement uses TRBV4-2 and TRBJ2-5; D is ambiguous. V lost 1 base, J lost 4 bases, and 7 bases lay in between. This CDR3 has 13 residues. Germline loops: CDR1 LGHNA, CDR2 YNFKEQ. Here the CDR3 DNA reads TGTGCCAGCAGCCAAGGTGGCAGAGAGACCCAGTACTTC. It codes for CASSQGGRETQYF.

This chain connects TRBV2 to TRBJ2-1, with D unresolved. This CDR3 region has 16 residues. Germline CDR1 is SNHLY and CDR2 is FYNNEI. V gave up 3 bases and J gave up 6 bases, with 18 bases separating them. The CDR3 spells CASSDLGPYPPNEQFF. The CDR3 coding sequence is TGTGCCAGCAGTGATTTGGGCCCCTACCCCCCCAATGAGCAGTTCTTC.

As concerns this clone: This specimen includes other DNA sequences encoding the same CDR3. The rearrangement joins TRBV6-5 to TRBJ1-1, with D uncertain. CDR1 and CDR2 (germline): MNHEY, SVGAGI. V was shortened by 0 bases and J by 2 bases, with 4 bases between the two germline ends. The CDR3 contains 13 residues. The CDR3 DNA reads TGTGCCAGCAGTTACTCCCGCAACACTGAAGCTTTCTTT. It is translated as CASSYSRNTEAFF.

The V gene is TRBV6-4, the J gene TRBJ2-1; D remains ambiguous. This CDR3 spans 14 amino acids. V shed 0 bases and J shed 4 bases, with 7 bases lying between them. Germline V CDR1 and CDR2: MRHNA, SNTAGT. CDR3 sequence (DNA): TGTGCCAGCAGTGACTCGTTGGGATACAATGAGCAGTTCTTC. Amino acids: CASSDSLGYNEQFF.

This chain uses TRBV28 with TRBJ2-5; 7 nucleotides agree with TRBD2. Germline V gives CDR1 MDHEN, CDR2 SYDVKM. This CDR3 contains 16 residues. After removal of 5 bases from V and 5 bases from J, the junction contained 14 bases not matched to a gene. The CDR3, as DNA: TGTGCCAGCAGTGAACCGGGGGGAACCGCCGGGGAGACCCAGTACTTC. It is translated as CASSEPGGTAGETQYF.

The chain recombines TRBV27 with TRBJ2-7, with TRBD2 matching over 7 bases. Germline V lookup: CDR1 MNHEY, CDR2 SMNVEV (reference sequence). J gave up 4 bases and V 2 bases, and 8 bases lay outside the gene matches. The CDR3 contains 15 residues. CDR3 coding DNA: TGTGCCAGCAGTTTAGCTGCTAGCGGAACATACGAGCAGTACTTC. Translation: CASSLAASGTYEQYF.